This TCR beta chain was sequenced during a study of T cell changes during pregnancy in multiple sclerosis. Trimming removed 6 bases from V and 0 bases from J; junction bases left unmatched: 4. This CDR3 contains 14 residues. Germline CDR1 is MNHEY and CDR2 is SMNVEV (reference sequence). Method: immunoSEQ multiplex PCR; TCRdb's copy keeps in-frame clones and lacks some. The sample shows tens of thousands of clones, about 96% of them seen only once. The chain combines TRBV27 with TRBJ1-2; 7 nucleotides align to TRBD1. Specimen: CD8+ T cells from peripheral blood mononuclear cells, collected after pregnancy. This receptor was taken from a female donor with multiple sclerosis, enrolled in a pregnancy study. CDR3 sequence reads: CASRGDSTNYGYTF. The CDR3 nucleotides are TGTGCCAGCAGGGGGGACAGTACTAACTATGGCTACACCTTC.